This passage covers 27 T cell receptor beta chains from one sample sequenced in a study of T-cell reconstitution after alpha-beta-depleted transplantation in children. Unique molecular identifiers were incorporated when the TCRbeta library was constructed. TCRdb re-derived calls from the PCR reads in MiXCR, one entry per CDR3 protein. The data hold about 830,000 distinct CDR3 sequences, with 15% to 20% observed a single time. The sample was PBMCs, mostly from graft donor cells, taken 360 days after TCRalphabeta/CD19-depleted stem cell transplant. All receptors come from a male patient between 10 and 17 years old who had a stem cell transplant for acute lymphoblastic leukemia, so the T cells may come from the graft donor.

This clonotype was picked up many times. The genes are TRBV29-1 and TRBJ2-7, with a tentative D call TRBD1 (6 bases). Germline V lookup: CDR1 SQVTM, CDR2 ANQGSEA. This CDR3 is built from 13 residues. Trimming pared 0 bases from V and 0 bases from J, leaving 6 bases between. In DNA form, the CDR3 reads TGCAGCGTTGAAGAGGACAGCTCCTACGAGCAGTACTTC. It yields the protein CSVEEDSSYEQYF.

There are many counts of this clonotype. The chain joins TRBV5-1 to TRBJ1-3; possibly TRBD1 for D (6 bases). The CDR3 has 16 amino acids. V was trimmed by 1 base and J by 3 bases, leaving 14 bases between them. The germline CDR1 and CDR2 sequences are SGHRS and YFSETQ. This CDR3 is CASSLTAGTIGNTIYF. CDR3 nucleotides: TGCGCCAGCAGCTTGACGGCCGGGACAATTGGAAACACCATATATTTT.

There are a few counts of this clonotype. V and J are TRBV7-8 and TRBJ2-7, with D unclear. Germline values: CDR1 SGHVS, CDR2 FQNEAQ. The CDR3 loop spans 14 amino acids. Trimming stripped 0 bases from V and 9 bases from J, with 15 bases between. The CDR3 protein is CASSLALDQRAQYF. CDR3 DNA: TGTGCCAGCAGCTTAGCGCTGGACCAACGGGCGCAGTACTTC. Variable domain in full (rest from reference TRBV7-8 and TRBJ2-7): GAGVSQSPRYKVAKRGQDVALRCDPISGHVSLFWYQQALGQGPEFLTYFQNEAQLDKSGLPSDRFFAERPEGSVSTLKIQRTQQEDSAVYLCASSLALDQRAQYFGPGTRLTVT.

The genes are TRBV7-3 and TRBJ2-2; 7 bases are a match to TRBD2. Germline V CDR1 and CDR2: SGHTA, FQGTGA. The length of the CDR3 is 18 residues. J gave up 6 bases and V 1 base, and 14 bases lay outside the gene matches. The chain's CDR3 is CASSLRVQRGRAPGELFF. As DNA, the CDR3 is TGTGCCAGCAGCTTAAGGGTCCAGCGAGGGAGGGCCCCCGGGGAGCTGTTTTTT.

This clonotype occurred a few times. The chain couples TRBV25-1 to TRBJ2-1; D remains unclear. Germline assignment: CDR1 MGHDK and CDR2 SYGVNS. Trimming removed 4 bases at V and 4 bases at J, with 23 bases between. The CDR3 spans 18 residues. The CDR3 protein is CASSGLILGLPYYNEQFF. For the CDR3, the DNA is TGTGCCAGCAGTGGCTTGATATTGGGTCTACCTTATTACAATGAGCAGTTCTTC.

The chain employs TRBV10-3 and TRBJ1-1; TRBD1 aligns across 8 bases. The CDR3 sequence is 12 residues long. With V trimmed by 6 bases and J by 11 bases, 8 bases remained unmatched. Germline V lookup: CDR1 ENHRY, CDR2 SYGVKD. The CDR3 sequence: CAIRQGAGGAFF. In nucleotides, the CDR3 is TGTGCCATCAGGCAGGGGGCCGGTGGGGCTTTCTTT.

This clonotype has a count of ten or more. V and J are TRBV10-3 and TRBJ2-3; D unclear. The CDR3 runs to 14 residues. The V and J ends lost 10 bases and 7 bases respectively, with 21 bases between them. Per germline, CDR1 ENHRY and CDR2 SYGVKD. The CDR3 DNA reads as TGTGCCACCAAAGTCGAGTCTCCCGCAAATACGCAGTATTTT. It is translated as CATKVESPANTQYF.

This clonotype was observed a few times. V gene TRBV6-6 combines with J gene TRBJ1-1, with 9 bases aligning to TRBD1. This CDR3 is built from 13 residues. Losses at the gene ends were 4 bases for V and 6 bases for J; bases not matched to a gene: 3. The germline V gene has CDR1 MNHNY and CDR2 SVGAGI (reference sequence). Here the CDR3 reads CASSFGQGPEAFF. The CDR3 nucleotides read TGTGCCAGCAGTTTCGGACAGGGGCCTGAAGCTTTCTTT.

This clonotype was seen a few times. V is TRBV5-1 and J is TRBJ2-2; TRBD1 matches 7 bases. CDR3 size: 17 residues. The germline CDR1 and CDR2 sequences are SGHRS and YFSETQ. The junction had 11 bases not matched to a gene; V was cut back by 4 bases and J by 2 bases. The CDR3 nucleotides are TGCGCCAGCAGCGACACGCTGACAGGGTTAAACACCGGGGAGCTGTTTTTT. Translation gives CASSDTLTGLNTGELFF.

This clonotype has only a few counts. J is TRBJ2-2 and V is TRBV30; D remains unclear. Trimming took off 5 bases at V and 7 bases at J, with 5 bases between the two ends. The germline CDR1 and CDR2 sequences are GTSNPN and SVGIG (reference sequence). CDR3 size: 10 residues. CDR3 DNA: TGTGCCTGGGACCGCGGGGAGCTGTTTTTT. Translating gives CAWDRGELFF.

The chain recombines TRBV18 with TRBJ2-3, with D tentatively TRBD2 (5 bases). The CDR3 contains 14 residues. CDR1 and CDR2 from the germline V gene are KGHSH and LQKENI. Trimming pared 0 bases from V and 4 bases from J, leaving 8 bases between. This CDR3 is CASSPPVGADTQYF. The CDR3, as DNA: TGTGCCAGCTCACCACCGGTGGGAGCAGATACGCAGTATTTT.

The chain carries TRBV7-9 and TRBJ2-7; unclear D gene. This CDR3 spans 12 amino acids. CDR1 is SEHNR, CDR2 FQNEAQ, per germline (reference sequence). The V and J ends lost 3 bases and 3 bases respectively, with 6 bases between them. This chain's CDR3 is CASSFNLYEQYF. The CDR3 DNA sequence: TGTGCCAGCAGCTTCAACCTCTACGAGCAGTACTTC.

This clonotype was seen only a few times. The V and J genes are TRBV4-2 and TRBJ2-3; maybe TRBD2 (6 bases). The CDR3 length is 15 residues. V was clipped by 4 bases and J by 1 base, with 12 bases between them. Germline CDR1 reads LGHNA; CDR2 reads YNFKEQ. DNA of the CDR3: TGTGCCAGCAGCCCTCCCACTAGCTGCACAGATACGCAGTATTTT. Translating it yields CASSPPTSCTDTQYF.

The CDR3 DNA sequence: TGTGCCAGCAGCTACGGGAGATTGGAGCAGTACTTC. It translates to CASSYGRLEQYF. J is TRBJ2-7 and V is TRBV7-8; possibly TRBD2 for D (6 bases). CDR1 is SGHVS, CDR2 FQNEAQ, per germline. V was cut by 4 bases and J by 7 bases, with 11 bases left in between. This CDR3 has 12 residues.

This clonotype came up a few times. The rearrangement uses TRBV12-3 or TRBV12-4 and TRBJ2-1; D tentatively reads TRBD1 or TRBD2 (5 bases each). This CDR3 spans 13 amino acids. V gave up 5 bases and J gave up 7 bases, with 12 bases separating them. The CDR3 DNA follows: TGTGCCAGCAGTCCGGGGCGCGAGAATGAGCAGTTCTTC. Translation gives CASSPGRENEQFF.

The sample holds a few counts of this clonotype. The chain combines TRBV6-6 with TRBJ2-1; D uncertain. Trimming left V 6 bases short and J 7 bases short, with 10 bases between. This CDR3 region has 12 residues. The germline CDR1 and CDR2 sequences are MNHNY and SVGAGI (reference sequence). Written as DNA, the CDR3 is TGTGCCAGCAGAAGGCTGGGAAATGAGCAGTTCTTC. Translated: CASRRLGNEQFF.

The rearrangement links TRBV14 to TRBJ2-1; D is uncertain. The germline V gene encodes CDR1 SGHDN and CDR2 FVKESK. V gave up 4 bases and J gave up 6 bases, with 10 bases separating them. The CDR3 extends over 13 amino acids. The CDR3 protein is CASSLTPVNEQFF. The CDR3 DNA follows: TGTGCCAGCAGCCTAACCCCGGTCAATGAGCAGTTCTTC. Variable domain in full (rest from reference TRBV14 and TRBJ2-1): EAGVTQFPSHSVIEKGQTVTLRCDPISGHDNLYWYRRVMGKEIKFLLHFVKESKQDESGMPNNRFLAERTGGTYSTLKVQPAELEDSGVYFCASSLTPVNEQFFGPGTRLTVL.

The rearrangement uses TRBV25-1 and TRBJ2-3; possible D gene TRBD1, 5 bases. From germline, CDR1 is MGHDK and CDR2 SYGVNS. V was trimmed by 1 base and J by 2 bases, leaving 19 bases between them. This CDR3 comprises 18 residues. The DNA for the CDR3 is TGTGCCAGCAGTGAATTAGGGGTTCCCCCCTGGGCCACAGATACGCAGTATTTT. It codes for CASSELGVPPWATDTQYF.

Only a few counts were recorded for this clonotype. This chain uses TRBV7-3 with TRBJ2-1; D might be TRBD1 (8 bases). The germline V and J ends were trimmed by 5 bases and 5 bases, with 19 bases remaining between them. CDR3 length equals 16 residues. Per germline, CDR1 SGHTA and CDR2 FQGTGA. The CDR3 coding sequence is TGTGCCAGCAGCAGACAGGACAGGGAGGGACACAATGAGCAGTTCTTC. Its translation: CASSRQDREGHNEQFF.

This clonotype was counted at least ten times. The CDR3 loop is CASSLTPTYEQYF. The CDR3 region has the DNA TGTGCCAGCAGCCTTACACCAACCTACGAGCAGTACTTC. The rearrangement links TRBV7-2 to TRBJ2-7; D is ambiguous. The CDR3 is 13 amino acids. Trimming shortened V by 5 bases and J by 2 bases, and 10 bases separated the two germline ends. Looked up from germline, CDR1 is SGHTA and CDR2 is FQGNSA.

The chain employs TRBV15 and TRBJ2-1; no definite D call. The CDR3 is 13 amino acids. Trimming left V 3 bases short and J 7 bases short, with 10 bases between. Germline V gene sequence: CDR1 LNHNV, CDR2 YYDKDF (reference sequence). The DNA for the CDR3 is TGTGCCACCAGCAGCTTCAACTGGAATGAGCAGTTCTTC. Translation: CATSSFNWNEQFF. Full variable domain (outside the CDR3, taken from reference TRBV15 and TRBJ2-1): DAMVIQNPRYQVTQFGKPVTLSCSQTLNHNVMYWYQQKSSQAPKLLFHYYDKDFNNEADTPDNFQSRRPNTSFCFLDIRSPGLGDTAMYLCATSSFNWNEQFFGPGTRLTVL.

This clonotype was seen more than once but under ten times. This sequence joins TRBV19 and TRBJ2-1; D is uncertain. V lost 5 bases, J lost 6 bases, and 17 bases lay in between. The germline gives CDR1 LNHDA, CDR2 SQIVND (reference sequence). This CDR3 has 15 residues. The CDR3 here is CASSLTSSSGNEQFF. CDR3 coding DNA: TGTGCCAGTAGTTTGACATCCAGCTCGGGCAATGAGCAGTTCTTC. The full variable domain, completed using reference TRBV19 and TRBJ2-1, is DGGITQSPKYLFRKEGQNVTLSCEQNLNHDAMYWYRQDPGQGLRLIYYSQIVNDFQKGDIAEGYSVSREKKESFPLTVTSAQKNPTAFYLCASSLTSSSGNEQFFGPGTRLTVL.

This CDR3 is CASSLSGIAGNYEQYF. The CDR3 DNA reads TGTGCCAGCAGTTTATCGGGGATAGCGGGAAACTACGAGCAGTACTTC. The rearrangement links TRBV27 to TRBJ2-7; 8 bases fit TRBD2. V lost 0 bases to trimming and J lost 3 bases; unmatched junction nucleotides: 7. The CDR3 runs 16 residues. The germline gives CDR1 MNHEY, CDR2 SMNVEV (reference sequence).

This clonotype was picked up a small number of times. J is TRBJ2-3 and V is TRBV6-5; 8 bases line up with TRBD2. Germline values: CDR1 MNHEY, CDR2 SVGAGI. The J segment lost 0 bases and the V segment lost 2 bases, leaving 4 bases of the junction unmatched. This CDR3 comprises 16 residues. The CDR3 DNA sequence: TGTGCCAGCAGTTACGCGTCTAGCGGGAGCACAGATACGCAGTATTTT. Translated, it gives CASSYASSGSTDTQYF.

This sequence joins TRBV20-1 and TRBJ1-3, with D hard to call. This CDR3 is 14 amino acids long. The V gene's germline CDR1 is DFQATT and CDR2 SNEGSKA (reference sequence). V was pared by 0 bases and J by 4 bases, with 10 bases between. The CDR3: CSAREGRSGNTIYF. CDR3 sequence (DNA): TGCAGTGCTAGAGAAGGAAGATCCGGAAACACCATATATTTT.

In this sample, this clonotype turned up a few times. V and J are TRBV2 and TRBJ1-2, with TRBD1 matching over 10 bases. J lost 6 bases, V lost 3 bases, and 10 bases had no gene match. The CDR3 is 16 residues long. Germline V gene data show CDR1 as SNHLY and CDR2 as FYNNEI. CDR3 loop: CASSDPFPGTGDGYTF. CDR3 coding DNA: TGTGCCAGCAGTGATCCCTTCCCCGGGACAGGGGATGGCTACACCTTC.

This clonotype was seen a handful of times. The J gene is TRBJ1-6, the V gene TRBV5-1; 9 nucleotides match TRBD1. This CDR3 contains 18 residues. V was clipped by 1 base and J by 0 bases; unmatched bases: 5. CDR1 and CDR2 from the germline V gene are SGHRS and YFSETQ. The CDR3 DNA reads as TGCGCCAGCAGCTTGAGGACAGGGGCGAGCTCCTATAATTCACCCCTCCACTTT. Protein sequence: CASSLRTGASSYNSPLHF.